This TCR beta chain was identified during a study of blood T cell repertoires in COVID-19. Study-level information: The samples span acute and convalescent COVID-19 from the United States, Italy and Spain. Nucleic acid was either cDNA or gDNA, and it came from T cells, B-cell-depleted T cells, or PBMCs.

This clone was found a few times. V lost 10 bases to trimming and J lost 10 bases; unmatched junction nucleotides: 3. This CDR3 spans 10 amino acids. In germline, CDR1 is ENHRY, CDR2 SYGVKD. In the original analysis: Amplification from reference gene primers served as the basis for estimated nucleated cell counts. Profiling relied on immunoSEQ multiplex PCR, and the TCRdb table lists in-frame clones only, not all of them. From that table come the V and J calls and clone size; the DNA was used to work out D and trimming. The sample lists approximately 44,000 clones, 70% to 90% seen once, with roughly 4.3% in the top ten.

The sequence was collected from a man between 60 and 70 years old with acute or convalescent COVID-19. Specimen: peripheral blood. This chain connects TRBV10-3 to TRBJ1-1; 10 bases line up with TRBD1. In DNA, the CDR3 is TGTGCCAATGGACAGGGGGGAGCTTTCTTT. This sequence encodes CANGQGGAFF.